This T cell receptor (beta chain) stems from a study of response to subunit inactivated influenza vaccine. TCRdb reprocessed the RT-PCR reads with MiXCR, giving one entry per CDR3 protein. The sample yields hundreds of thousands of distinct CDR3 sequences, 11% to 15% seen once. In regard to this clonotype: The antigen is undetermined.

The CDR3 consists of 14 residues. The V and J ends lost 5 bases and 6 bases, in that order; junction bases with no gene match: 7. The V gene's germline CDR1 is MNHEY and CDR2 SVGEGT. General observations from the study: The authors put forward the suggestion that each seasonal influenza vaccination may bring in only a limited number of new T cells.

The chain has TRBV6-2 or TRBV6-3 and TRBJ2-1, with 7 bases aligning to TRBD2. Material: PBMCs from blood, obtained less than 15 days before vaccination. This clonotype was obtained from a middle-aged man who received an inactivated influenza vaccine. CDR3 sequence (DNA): TGTGCCAGCAGTCGGCTAGCGGTGAGCAATGAGCAGTTCTTC. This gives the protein CASSRLAVSNEQFF.